The 5 T cell receptor beta chains reported below all come from one sample, sequenced in a study of blood T cell repertoires in COVID-19. Produced via immunoSEQ multiplex PCR; TCRdb's table is partial and in-frame only. Found here are 150,000 to 200,000 clones, under 90% of them singletons; the top ten hold approximately 7.1%. The sample comprised peripheral blood. These receptors all come from a human donor in a cohort sampled during active COVID-19.

CDR3 DNA sequence: TGCGCCTGCGGGGGCTCCTACAATGAGCAGTTCTTC. It yields the protein CACGGSYNEQFF. This chain links TRBV4-1 with TRBJ2-1, with 7 positions matching TRBD2. Looked up from germline, CDR1 is MGHRA and CDR2 is YSYEKL. V was clipped by 11 bases and J by 0 bases; unmatched bases: 1. This CDR3 comprises 12 residues.

The chain links TRBV4-1 to TRBJ2-2; TRBD1 matches 9 bases. With V trimmed by 4 bases and J by 4 bases, 7 bases remained unmatched. The germline gives CDR1 MGHRA, CDR2 YSYEKL. CDR3 length: 16 amino acids. CDR3 in DNA: TGCGCCAGCAGCCGAGAGGGGGACAGGGTCACCGGGGAGCTGTTTTTT. Its protein is CASSREGDRVTGELFF.

The chain has TRBV19 and TRBJ1-2; 7 positions agree with TRBD1. The CDR3 contains 20 residues. With V trimmed by 3 bases and J by 3 bases, 22 bases remained unmatched. Per germline, CDR1 LNHDA and CDR2 SQIVND (reference sequence). The CDR3 nucleotides read TGTGCCAGTAGTATGTCGGCGTTATGGGCAGGGGGTGCCGTTGACTATGGCTACACCTTC. Translation: CASSMSALWAGGAVDYGYTF.

This chain joins TRBV2 and TRBJ1-6; the match to TRBD1 covers 7 bases. Germline V gene sequence: CDR1 SNHLY, CDR2 FYNNEI. The CDR3 spans 15 residues. Losses at the gene ends were 5 bases for V and 7 bases for J; bases not matched to a gene: 8. The CDR3 reads CASSSTTGVNSPLHF. The CDR3 coding sequence is TGTGCCAGCAGTTCTACTACAGGGGTCAATTCACCCCTCCACTTT.

The V call is TRBV6-6, the J call TRBJ1-2, with TRBD1 matching over 7 bases. From germline, CDR1 is MNHNY and CDR2 SVGAGI (reference sequence). V trimming: 2 bases; J trimming: 6 bases; junction bases outside the gene matches: 9. The CDR3 is 15 amino acids. The CDR3 spells CASSYAGGGGDGYTF. CDR3 nucleotides: TGTGCCAGCAGTTACGCAGGCGGAGGGGGCGATGGCTACACCTTC.